Each of the 13 T cell receptor beta chains below was sequenced from the same sample in a study of cytomegalovirus exposure and HLA in healthy donors. Researchers ran the PCR with 60 Vbeta and 13 Jbeta primers. TCRdb's table, derived via immunoSEQ multiplex PCR, lists solely in-frame clones and lacks some. The sample includes 110,000 or so clones, more than 80% of them seen just once. Material: PBMCs. All receptors derive from a man aged 40-49 years in good health and CMV-seronegative.

The genes are TRBV5-1 and TRBJ1-4; D might be TRBD1 (5 bases). Trimming took 1 base from V and 7 from J, leaving 11 bases between them. There are 14 residues in the CDR3. Per germline, CDR1 SGHRS and CDR2 YFSETQ. The CDR3 loop reads CASSLPRVPEKLFF. Here the CDR3 DNA reads TGCGCCAGCAGCTTGCCCAGGGTACCTGAAAAACTGTTTTTT.

The V call is TRBV30, the J call TRBJ1-2; D is unclear. Germline V gene data show CDR1 as GTSNPN and CDR2 as SVGIG (reference sequence). V lost 3 bases to trimming and J lost 8 bases, with 19 bases between them. The CDR3 totals 14 residues. CDR3 in amino acids: CAWSVHPRTRGYTF. The CDR3 DNA reads TGTGCCTGGAGCGTCCACCCCCGAACGAGGGGCTACACCTTC.

This sequence joins TRBV4-2 and TRBJ2-7; TRBD2 is a possible D gene (5 bases). The CDR3 runs 16 residues. From germline, CDR1 is LGHNA and CDR2 YNFKEQ. With 4 bases removed from V and 1 base from J, the gap between germline ends came to 17 bases. CDR3 sequence (DNA): TGTGCCAGCAGCCCGAGGGATGCGCCGATATCCTACGAGCAGTACTTC. It is translated as CASSPRDAPISYEQYF.

The chain employs TRBV4-1 and TRBJ2-1, with a weak D call TRBD2 (6 bases). The CDR3 has 16 residues. Germline V gene lookup returns CDR1 MGHRA and CDR2 YSYEKL. Deletions cut 3 bases from V and 3 bases from J, with 15 bases between. CDR3 sequence (DNA): TGCGCCAGCAGCCAGTGGGACTCCGGGGGCTACAATGAGCAGTTCTTC. Residues: CASSQWDSGGYNEQFF.

This clone turned up a few times. The V gene is TRBV15, the J gene TRBJ2-7, with D unresolved. Trimming cost V 0 bases and J 1 base, with 10 bases left between them. This CDR3 has 15 residues. Germline assignment: CDR1 LNHNV and CDR2 YYDKDF (reference sequence). The CDR3 sequence: CATSRDQSVSYEQYF. CDR3 nucleotide sequence: TGTGCCACCAGCAGAGATCAATCAGTTTCCTACGAGCAGTACTTC.

This chain uses TRBV15 with TRBJ2-1; 9 nucleotides match TRBD2. V dropped 0 bases and J dropped 4; count of bases not matched to a gene: 7. Germline CDR1 is LNHNV and CDR2 is YYDKDF (reference sequence). This CDR3 is built from 17 residues. The CDR3 DNA is TGTGCCACCAGCAGAGATCGCCTAGCGGGAATGTACAATGAGCAGTTCTTC. Translating it yields CATSRDRLAGMYNEQFF.

The chain recombines TRBV5-6 with TRBJ2-2, with a possible D match to TRBD1 (6 bases). V was cut by 1 base and J by 5 bases, with 15 bases left in between. This CDR3 contains 16 residues. Germline CDR1 SGHDT, CDR2 YYEEEE. The CDR3, as DNA: TGTGCCAGCAGCTTGTACGGGTATGGGACAACCGGGGAGCTGTTTTTT. Protein sequence: CASSLYGYGTTGELFF.

V usage is TRBV6-5 and J usage is TRBJ1-6; D not certain. This CDR3 is built from 16 residues. The germline gives CDR1 MNHEY, CDR2 SVGAGI. Deletions cut 2 bases from V and 6 bases from J, with 14 bases between. The CDR3 here is CASSYHRSLLNSPLHF. The CDR3 DNA reads as TGTGCCAGCAGTTACCACCGGTCCCTCCTTAATTCACCCCTCCACTTT.

The chain employs TRBV11-3 and TRBJ2-5; D not certain. This CDR3 spans 12 amino acids. Germline V lookup: CDR1 SGHNT, CDR2 YENEEA. The ends were cut back, 0 bases at V and 5 bases at J, with 4 bases in the middle. Here the CDR3 DNA reads TGTGCCAGCAGCTTAGACTCGGAGACCCAGTACTTC. As protein: CASSLDSETQYF.

The chain is built from TRBV18 and TRBJ2-7; 14 nucleotides line up with TRBD2. The germline V gene has CDR1 KGHSH and CDR2 LQKENI. J was trimmed by 6 bases and V by 3 bases; bases with no gene match: 7. This CDR3 contains 16 residues. The CDR3 sequence: CASSPGTSGSLGEQYF. Written as DNA, the CDR3 is TGTGCCAGCTCACCGGGGACTAGCGGGAGTCTGGGCGAGCAGTACTTC. The full variable domain, rest sourced from reference TRBV18 and TRBJ2-7, is NAGVMQNPRHLVRRRGQEARLRCSPMKGHSHVYWYRQLPEEGLKFMVYLQKENIIDESGMPKERFSAEFPKEGPSILRIQQVVRGDSAAYFCASSPGTSGSLGEQYFGPGTRLTVT.

The gene calls are TRBV5-1 and TRBJ2-1; TRBD2 matches 8 bases. Trimming at V came to 0 bases and at J to 6 bases, leaving 5 bases not matched to a gene. The CDR3 totals 15 residues. Germline V lookup: CDR1 SGHRS, CDR2 YFSETQ. CDR3 DNA sequence: TGCGCCAGCAGCTTGGTTCCGGGGGGGCTCAATGAGCAGTTCTTC. Residues: CASSLVPGGLNEQFF.

The rearrangement joins TRBV19 to TRBJ2-3; 8 bases are shared with TRBD2. Germline V lookup: CDR1 LNHDA, CDR2 SQIVND (reference sequence). The V segment lost 8 bases and the J segment 2 bases; nucleotides outside the gene matches: 3. The CDR3 sequence is 13 residues long. The CDR3 here is CASQAGDTDTQYF. The CDR3 bases are TGTGCCAGTCAAGCGGGAGACACAGATACGCAGTATTTT.

The rearrangement joins TRBV7-9 to TRBJ1-1; D is undetermined. V was pared by 4 bases and J by 3 bases, with 12 bases between. CDR1 is SEHNR, CDR2 FQNEAQ, per germline (reference sequence). The CDR3 length is 14 residues. The CDR3 spells CASSSDGGDTEAFF. The CDR3 DNA is TGTGCCAGCAGCTCAGACGGCGGGGACACTGAAGCTTTCTTT.